One and the same sample provided the 9 T cell receptor beta chains below, sequenced in a study of blood T cell repertoires in COVID-19. The repertoire was sequenced with immunoSEQ multiplex PCR; TCRdb's copy has only in-frame clones and lacks some. The sample shows about 350,000 clones, around 87% of them seen only once. The sequencing input was PBMCs or T cells enriched from blood (not recorded which). The receptors were sampled from a woman in her 30s who had recovered from COVID-19.

V usage is TRBV28 and J usage is TRBJ1-2; possibly TRBD1 for D (5 bases). Germline CDR1 MDHEN, CDR2 SYDVKM. CDR3 length equals 13 residues. Between the trimmed V and J ends, which lost 4 bases and 4 bases, there was a span of 10 bases. CDR3 residues: CASSWGRGYGYTF. The CDR3 DNA is TGTGCCAGCAGTTGGGGAAGGGGCTATGGCTACACCTTC.

In its sample, this clone was seen a few times. V and J are TRBV6-5 and TRBJ1-2, with 7 bases that match TRBD1. Germline CDR1 is MNHEY and CDR2 is SVGAGI. CDR3 length: 15 residues. After removal of 4 bases from V and 6 bases from J, the junction contained 11 bases not matched to a gene. CDR3 nucleotides: TGTGCCAGCAGTTTTCAAGGGGGCGGTGCGCATGGCTACACCTTC. It encodes CASSFQGGGAHGYTF.

The V and J genes are TRBV19 and TRBJ1-3; a weak D match, TRBD1 (5 bases). CDR3 length: 14 amino acids. Germline V lookup: CDR1 LNHDA, CDR2 SQIVND (reference sequence). Trimming removed 5 bases from V and 2 bases from J, with 10 bases in between. CDR3 region: CASSAGGPGNTIYF. The DNA for the CDR3 is TGTGCCAGTAGTGCCGGGGGTCCTGGAAACACCATATATTTT.

J is TRBJ2-1 and V is TRBV6-5, with 9 nucleotides matching TRBD2. The junction had 8 bases not matched to a gene; V was cut back by 3 bases and J by 5 bases. The CDR3 has 16 amino acids. Germline V gives CDR1 MNHEY, CDR2 SVGAGI. CDR3 in DNA: TGTGCCAGCAGTTATTTTGGCGGGGGGGACAACAATGAGCAGTTCTTC. Its protein is CASSYFGGGDNNEQFF.

V usage is TRBV10-3 and J usage is TRBJ2-2; 10 bases align to TRBD2. CDR1 and CDR2 from the germline V gene are ENHRY and SYGVKD. V shed 2 bases, J shed 4 bases, and the junction held 7 bases outside the gene matches. This CDR3 contains 17 residues. The CDR3 loop reads CAISERAGGRPTGELFF. In nucleotides, the CDR3 is TGTGCCATCAGTGAGCGAGCGGGGGGGCGACCCACCGGGGAGCTGTTTTTT.

The chain is built from TRBV6-5 and TRBJ1-4, with a weak D call TRBD1 (6 bases). Germline V CDR1 and CDR2: MNHEY, SVGAGI. The CDR3 consists of 15 residues. The V end lost 7 bases, the J end lost 8 bases, and 20 bases lay between the germline ends. CDR3 amino acids: CASTTPGRGGEKLFF. DNA of the CDR3: TGTGCCAGCACTACACCCGGCAGGGGTGGAGAAAAACTGTTTTTT.

J is TRBJ1-1 and V is TRBV7-9; D unclear. The CDR3 is made up of 13 amino acids. Germline V lookup: CDR1 SEHNR, CDR2 FQNEAQ (reference sequence). V dropped 4 bases and J dropped 1 base, with 7 bases sitting between them. As DNA, the CDR3 is TGTGCCAGCAGCTCCTATGAGAACACTGAAGCTTTCTTT. Amino acid sequence: CASSSYENTEAFF.

This clone was detected only once. This chain uses TRBV5-1 with TRBJ2-1; weak D call: TRBD1 (5 bases). Germline assignment: CDR1 SGHRS and CDR2 YFSETQ. The CDR3 has 17 amino acids. V lost 4 bases and J 0 bases, leaving 17 bases between the germline ends. The CDR3 region is CASSPTRQSSSYNEQFF. The CDR3 coding sequence is TGCGCCAGCAGCCCCACCAGACAGTCCTCCTCCTACAATGAGCAGTTCTTC.

The rearrangement joins TRBV5-4 to TRBJ1-2; perhaps TRBD1 as D (5 bases). CDR1 and CDR2 (germline): SGHNT, YYREEE (reference sequence). Trimming cost V 2 bases and J 3 bases, with 17 bases left between them. The CDR3 sequence is 16 residues long. The CDR3, as DNA: TGTGCCAGCAGCTTCACCCCCTCCAGGGCGGACTATGGCTACACCTTC. Translated, it gives CASSFTPSRADYGYTF.